Below are 31 T cell receptor beta chains sequenced from a single sample in a study of blood T cell repertoires in COVID-19. TCRdb's copy holds only in-frame clones and misses some; the assay was immunoSEQ multiplex PCR. The sample shows roughly 92,000 clones, around 90% of them seen only once. Sequencing was carried out using peripheral blood. All receptors derive from a woman older than 75 with active or convalescent COVID-19.

The chain joins TRBV19 to TRBJ2-2, with 11 positions matching TRBD2. This CDR3 has 15 residues. Unmatched junction bases numbered 4, after V lost 5 bases and J lost 5 bases. Per germline, CDR1 LNHDA and CDR2 SQIVND (reference sequence). The CDR3 DNA is TGTGCCAGTAGTGGGCTAGCGGGAGGAACCGGGGAGCTGTTTTTT. Its protein product is CASSGLAGGTGELFF.

The V call is TRBV11-2, the J call TRBJ2-1; D uncertain. Germline V gene sequence: CDR1 SGHAT, CDR2 FQNNGV. V was trimmed by 3 bases and J by 1 base, leaving 10 bases between them. This CDR3 is 15 amino acids long. The chain's CDR3 is CASSFISRSYNEQFF. Written as DNA, the CDR3 is TGTGCCAGCAGCTTTATTTCTAGATCCTACAATGAGCAGTTCTTC.

The chain has TRBV6-1 and TRBJ1-1; D possibly corresponds to TRBD1 (6 bases). This CDR3 contains 16 residues. V was cut by 2 bases and J by 0 bases, with 13 bases left in between. The germline CDR1 and CDR2 sequences are MNHNS and SASEGT. CDR3 sequence: CASSEQPGHLNTEAFF. DNA for the CDR3: TGTGCCAGCAGTGAACAACCGGGACACTTGAACACTGAAGCTTTCTTT.

The chain links TRBV28 to TRBJ1-3; D is unresolved. The germline CDR1 and CDR2 sequences are MDHEN and SYDVKM. V was clipped by 5 bases and J by 9 bases, with 17 bases between them. CDR3 length: 14 amino acids. The chain's CDR3 is CASSLITSAATIYF. The DNA of the CDR3 is TGTGCCAGCAGTCTAATTACAAGCGCAGCCACCATATATTTT. Based on the CDR3 plus reference TRBV28 and TRBJ1-3, the full variable domain is DVKVTQSSRYLVKRTGEKVFLECVQDMDHENMFWYRQDPGLGLRLIYFSYDVKMKEKGDIPEGYSVSREKKERFSLILESASTNQTSMYLCASSLITSAATIYFGEGSWLTVV.

The genes are TRBV25-1 and TRBJ1-2; 9 positions agree with TRBD1. The CDR3 contains 17 residues. The V gene's germline CDR1 is MGHDK and CDR2 SYGVNS. V lost 3 bases, J lost 8 bases, and 16 bases stayed unmatched. The CDR3 reads CASSDYFGTGSAKGYTF. DNA of the CDR3: TGTGCCAGCAGTGACTACTTCGGGACAGGGTCGGCGAAAGGCTACACCTTC.

The chain recombines TRBV10-3 with TRBJ2-2; D possibly corresponds to TRBD2 (6 bases). V was pared by 5 bases and J by 6 bases, with 16 bases between. The CDR3 is made up of 15 amino acids. The germline V gene encodes CDR1 ENHRY and CDR2 SYGVKD. The CDR3 sequence is CAISPRVPGAGELFF. The CDR3 DNA sequence: TGTGCCATCAGTCCCCGGGTCCCGGGGGCCGGGGAGCTGTTTTTT.

This chain links TRBV19 with TRBJ1-1; D uncertain. V was clipped by 5 bases and J by 1 base, with 14 bases between them. Germline CDR1 LNHDA, CDR2 SQIVND (reference sequence). This CDR3 comprises 15 residues. The DNA of the CDR3 is TGTGCCAGTAGTTCATCTCAGAGGGCGAACACTGAAGCTTTCTTT. Residues: CASSSSQRANTEAFF.

The count of this clone is one. The CDR3 spells CASSPRLAGTYEQYF. The CDR3 DNA sequence: TGTGCCAGCAGCCCTAGACTAGCGGGAACCTACGAGCAGTACTTC. The chain couples TRBV11-2 to TRBJ2-7; the match to TRBD2 covers 11 bases. CDR1 and CDR2 from the germline V gene are SGHAT and FQNNGV. V shed 5 bases, J shed 2 bases, and the junction held 5 bases outside the gene matches. The CDR3 is 15 amino acids.

This chain connects TRBV3-1 (or the pseudogene TRBV3-2) to TRBJ1-4; D might be TRBD1 (5 bases). Germline CDR1 LGHDT, CDR2 YNNKEL (reference sequence). This CDR3 is built from 15 residues. Trimming cost V 1 base and J 4 bases, with 10 bases left between them. CDR3 coding DNA: TGTGCCAGCAGCCAAGTTTTCGGGGGTAATGAAAAACTGTTTTTT. Its protein is CASSQVFGGNEKLFF.

The chain is built from TRBV28 and TRBJ1-6, with 11 bases aligning to TRBD1. This CDR3 has 17 residues. The V gene end was trimmed by 5 bases and the J gene end by 4 bases; junction bases not matched to a gene: 7. In germline, CDR1 is MDHEN, CDR2 SYDVKM. CDR3 loop: CASSVGQGATYNSPLHF. The CDR3 coding sequence is TGTGCCAGCAGTGTAGGACAGGGGGCGACGTATAATTCACCCCTCCACTTT.

The chain couples TRBV10-1 to TRBJ2-3; 12 nucleotides align to TRBD2. Per germline, CDR1 WNHNN and CDR2 SYGVQD (reference sequence). The CDR3 is made up of 14 amino acids. J was trimmed by 5 bases and V by 5 bases; bases with no gene match: 2. The CDR3 loop is CASSSGLAGDTQYF. The CDR3 bases are TGCGCCAGCAGTTCGGGACTAGCGGGAGATACGCAGTATTTT.

This clone was seen once. The chain couples TRBV7-2 to TRBJ2-7; TRBD2 aligns across 8 bases. CDR1 is SGHTA, CDR2 FQGNSA, per germline. The ends lost 5 bases at V and 3 bases at J; junction bases unmatched: 6. The length of the CDR3 is 14 residues. CDR3 nucleotides: TGTGCCAGCAGCGCCCAGCGGGAGAGCTACGAGCAGTACTTC. Residues: CASSAQRESYEQYF.

The chain has TRBV12-3 or TRBV12-4 and TRBJ1-4; the D gene is possibly TRBD1 (5 bases). This CDR3 has 13 residues. Trimming removed 6 bases at V and 6 bases at J, with 11 bases between. The CDR3, as DNA: TGTGCCAGCAGGAAGACAGAACATGAAAAACTGTTTTTT. This gives the protein CASRKTEHEKLFF.

The chain links TRBV19 to TRBJ2-1, with 7 bases fitting TRBD2. This CDR3 contains 15 residues. V lost 6 bases, J lost 6 bases, and 11 bases stayed unmatched. Germline loops: CDR1 LNHDA, CDR2 SQIVND (reference sequence). CDR3 bases: TGTGCCAGTAGCCCGAGCGGGGAGCGACTCAATGAGCAGTTCTTC. Protein sequence: CASSPSGERLNEQFF.

This clone has just one count. The chain couples TRBV4-1 to TRBJ1-4, with D hard to call. Germline values: CDR1 MGHRA, CDR2 YSYEKL. CDR3 length: 16 amino acids. The V end lost 4 bases, the J end lost 0 bases, and 12 bases lay between the germline ends. CDR3 in DNA: TGCGCCAGCAGCCTTACTTTACTCACAACTAATGAAAAACTGTTTTTT. It is translated as CASSLTLLTTNEKLFF.

The chain couples TRBV19 to TRBJ1-1; TRBD1 aligns across 9 bases. Trimming removed 2 bases from V and 5 bases from J; junction bases left unmatched: 6. Germline V gives CDR1 LNHDA, CDR2 SQIVND (reference sequence). CDR3 length: 15 amino acids. The chain's CDR3 is CASSIRVGTGTEAFF. The CDR3 bases are TGTGCCAGTAGTATAAGAGTTGGGACAGGGACTGAAGCTTTCTTT.

V and J are TRBV30 and TRBJ2-1; possibly TRBD2 for D (5 bases). The CDR3 contains 12 residues. Germline V CDR1 and CDR2: GTSNPN, SVGIG (reference sequence). Trimming took off 1 base at V and 12 bases at J, with 13 bases between the two ends. CDR3 DNA sequence: TGTGCCTGGAGTGGGACTCCCTCCGCGCAGTTCTTC. Residues: CAWSGTPSAQFF.

The J gene is TRBJ1-4, the V gene TRBV24-1, with 9 positions matching TRBD1. CDR1 and CDR2 from the germline V gene are KGHDR and SFDVKD. V lost 2 bases to trimming and J lost 7 bases; unmatched junction nucleotides: 4. The CDR3 loop spans 15 amino acids. The CDR3 nucleotides read TGTGCCACCAGTGATTCACAGGGGGCCGGTGAAAAACTGTTTTTT. Its translation: CATSDSQGAGEKLFF.

As DNA, the CDR3 is TGTGCCAGCAGCGGGACAGGGTCCTCGACCCAGTACTTC. This codes for CASSGTGSSTQYF. This sequence joins TRBV9 and TRBJ2-5; TRBD1 agrees at 8 bases. V lost 3 bases, J lost 7 bases, and 5 bases stayed unmatched. There are 13 residues in the CDR3. The V gene's germline CDR1 is SGDLS and CDR2 YYNGEE.

The chain combines TRBV9 with TRBJ2-3; TRBD2 matches 10 bases. This CDR3 has 13 residues. Germline V lookup: CDR1 SGDLS, CDR2 YYNGEE. J gave up 1 base and V 10 bases, and 3 bases lay outside the gene matches. In DNA, the CDR3 is TGTGCCTCCGGGACTAGCGGCACAGATACGCAGTATTTT. Its protein is CASGTSGTDTQYF.

The rearrangement joins TRBV30 to TRBJ1-1, with D unclear. Looked up from germline, CDR1 is GTSNPN and CDR2 is SVGIG (reference sequence). The CDR3 has 14 residues. V lost 4 bases and J 0 bases, leaving 12 bases between the germline ends. This chain's CDR3 is CAWIVAGMNTEAFF. CDR3 DNA: TGTGCCTGGATTGTAGCAGGCATGAACACTGAAGCTTTCTTT.

V and J are TRBV29-1 and TRBJ2-1; 12 nucleotides line up with TRBD2. There are 15 residues in the CDR3. CDR1 and CDR2 (germline): SQVTM, ANQGSEA. J lost 0 bases, V lost 5 bases, and 2 bases had no gene match. CDR3: CSVRTSGDSYNEQFF. The CDR3 nucleotides are TGCAGCGTTCGGACTAGCGGGGACTCCTACAATGAGCAGTTCTTC.

This chain connects TRBV27 to TRBJ2-3; no definite D call. There are 17 residues in the CDR3. The germline V gene encodes CDR1 MNHEY and CDR2 SMNVEV (reference sequence). Trimming took off 4 bases at V and 0 bases at J, with 17 bases between the two ends. Here the CDR3 DNA reads TGTGCCAGCAGTTCCTCTGGGCGAGCTACTAGCACAGATACGCAGTATTTT. This gives the protein CASSSSGRATSTDTQYF.

The chain is built from TRBV5-1 and TRBJ1-4; maybe TRBD1 (6 bases). The germline CDR1 and CDR2 sequences are SGHRS and YFSETQ. V gave up 4 bases and J gave up 8 bases, with 15 bases separating them. CDR3 length: 14 residues. The CDR3 loop reads CASSVQGLGEKLFF. In nucleotides, the CDR3 is TGCGCCAGCAGCGTACAGGGATTAGGGGAAAAACTGTTTTTT.

In its sample, this clone was seen once. This chain joins TRBV19 and TRBJ1-2; D call uncertain. There are 12 residues in the CDR3. Germline CDR1 LNHDA, CDR2 SQIVND (reference sequence). Trimming took off 6 bases at V and 1 base at J, with 6 bases between the two ends. This CDR3 is CASRTVNYGYTF. The CDR3 region has the DNA TGTGCCAGTAGAACGGTTAACTATGGCTACACCTTC.

The chain couples TRBV19 to TRBJ2-7, with TRBD2 matching over 8 bases. The trim removed 6 bases at V and 3 bases at J, leaving 7 bases unmatched. The CDR3 runs 14 residues. Germline values: CDR1 LNHDA, CDR2 SQIVND (reference sequence). DNA of the CDR3: TGTGCCAGTAGCCATCCCGCGGGGGGCTACGAGCAGTACTTC. It translates to CASSHPAGGYEQYF.

In its sample, this clone was seen once. The chain uses TRBV27 and TRBJ2-7; 8 nucleotides align to TRBD2. The ends lost 4 bases at V and 6 bases at J; junction bases unmatched: 8. Germline CDR1 is MNHEY and CDR2 is SMNVEV (reference sequence). CDR3 length equals 14 residues. The CDR3 region is CASSSAGAISEQYF. CDR3 nucleotide sequence: TGTGCCAGCAGTTCAGCGGGAGCTATATCCGAGCAGTACTTC.

This chain's CDR3 is CASSFGGQGTTYEQYF. CDR3 bases: TGTGCCAGCAGCTTCGGTGGACAGGGAACGACCTACGAGCAGTACTTC. This chain uses TRBV7-2 with TRBJ2-7; TRBD1 agrees at 8 bases. The V segment lost 3 bases and the J segment 2 bases; nucleotides outside the gene matches: 9. Germline V lookup: CDR1 SGHTA, CDR2 FQGNSA. The CDR3 is made up of 16 amino acids.

The chain joins TRBV25-1 to TRBJ2-7; TRBD2 is a possible D gene (6 bases). This CDR3 is 14 amino acids long. The ends were cut back, 6 bases at V and 4 bases at J, with 16 bases in the middle. Germline CDR1 is MGHDK and CDR2 is SYGVNS. The CDR3 region has the DNA TGTGCCAGCAGGTCACCGGGACTTCTATACGAGCAGTACTTC. Residues: CASRSPGLLYEQYF.

This rearrangement joins TRBV11-2 to TRBJ2-7; D possibly corresponds to TRBD1 (6 bases). V was shortened by 4 bases and J by 3 bases, with 16 bases between the two germline ends. The germline V gene encodes CDR1 SGHAT and CDR2 FQNNGV. The CDR3 loop spans 15 amino acids. DNA of the CDR3: TGTGCCAGCAGCTCTTCTTGGGACATCGGCTACGAGCAGTACTTC. Protein product: CASSSSWDIGYEQYF.

This clone appeared once. This chain joins TRBV27 and TRBJ2-3; D not resolved. The CDR3 sequence is 13 residues long. Germline CDR1 MNHEY, CDR2 SMNVEV (reference sequence). The ends were cut back, 5 bases at V and 1 base at J, with 7 bases in the middle. The CDR3 DNA reads as TGTGCCAGCAGTCCCCTTCGCACAGATACGCAGTATTTT. Its translation is CASSPLRTDTQYF.